This TCR beta chain was identified during a study of T-cell memory formation after mild COVID-19. In the study overall: Each donor largely had its own TCR clusters.

The CDR3 contains 14 residues. Germline V gives CDR1 KGHDR, CDR2 SFDVKD. The V end lost 0 bases, the J end lost 0 bases, and 1 base lay between the germline ends. Comments on this clonotype: The antigen is not known.

Constant-segment primers were used for 5'RACE, and the resulting TCR alpha and TCR beta cDNA libraries carried sample barcodes and UMIs. Using its own MiXCR run on the 5' RACE reads, TCRdb lists one record per CDR3 protein. The table records under 350,000 distinct CDR3 sequences, around 16% of them present only once. Findings and caveats of the study: The study found balanced CD4/CD8 in clones contracting day 15 to 85 and a CD4+ lean in later expanders. Unconfirmed was the SARS-CoV-2 specificity of second-wave clones that peaked on day 37.

The sequencing sample was made of PBMCs or a T cell subset sorted from them (not recorded which). This chain uses TRBV24-1 with TRBJ2-2; D is uncertain. This TCR derives from a man younger than 30 who had mild COVID-19 (a few samples of this study predate the infection). Cell type and time point are not known. The CDR3 here is CATSDLSNTGELFF. Written as DNA, the CDR3 is TGTGCCACCAGTGATTTGTCGAACACCGGGGAGCTGTTTTTT.